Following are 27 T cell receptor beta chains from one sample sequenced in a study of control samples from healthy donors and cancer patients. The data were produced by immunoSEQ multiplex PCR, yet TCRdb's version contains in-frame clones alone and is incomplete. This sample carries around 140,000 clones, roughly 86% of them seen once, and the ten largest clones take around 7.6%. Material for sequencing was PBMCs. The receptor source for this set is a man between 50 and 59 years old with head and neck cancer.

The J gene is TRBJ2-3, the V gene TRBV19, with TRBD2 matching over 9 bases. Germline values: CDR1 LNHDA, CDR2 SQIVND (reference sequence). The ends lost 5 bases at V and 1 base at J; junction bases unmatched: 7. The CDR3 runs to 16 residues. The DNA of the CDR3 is TGTGCCAGTAGTCGGCCAGCGGGGGGCCGCACAGATACGCAGTATTTT. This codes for CASSRPAGGRTDTQYF. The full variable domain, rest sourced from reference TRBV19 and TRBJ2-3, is DGGITQSPKYLFRKEGQNVTLSCEQNLNHDAMYWYRQDPGQGLRLIYYSQIVNDFQKGDIAEGYSVSREKKESFPLTVTSAQKNPTAFYLCASSRPAGGRTDTQYFGPGTRLTVL.

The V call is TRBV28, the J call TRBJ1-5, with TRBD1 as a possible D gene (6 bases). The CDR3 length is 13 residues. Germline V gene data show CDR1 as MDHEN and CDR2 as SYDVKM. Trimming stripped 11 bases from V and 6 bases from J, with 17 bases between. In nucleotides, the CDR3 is TGTGCCGGAGGAACAGGGATGAGTCAGCCCCAGCATTTT. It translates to CAGGTGMSQPQHF.

In DNA, the CDR3 is TGTGCCAGCGGGGATTCACCCCTCCACTTT. The encoded protein is CASGDSPLHF. V and J are TRBV6-5 and TRBJ1-6; no definite D call. CDR1 and CDR2 from the germline V gene are MNHEY and SVGAGI. V lost 8 bases to trimming and J lost 8 bases, with 4 bases between them. CDR3 length equals 10 residues.

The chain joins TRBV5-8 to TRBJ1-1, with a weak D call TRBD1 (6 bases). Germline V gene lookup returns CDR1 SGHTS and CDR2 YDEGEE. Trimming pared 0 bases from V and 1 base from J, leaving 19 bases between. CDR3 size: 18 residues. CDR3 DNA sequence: TGTGCCAGCAGCTTGGCCGGTTGGGACACCACTGGGAACACTGAAGCTTTCTTT. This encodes CASSLAGWDTTGNTEAFF. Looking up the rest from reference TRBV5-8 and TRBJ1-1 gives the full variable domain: EAGVTQSPTHLIKTRGQQATLRCSPISGHTSVYWYQQALGLGLQFLLWYDEGEERNRGNFPPRFSGRQFPNYSSELNVNALELEDSALYLCASSLAGWDTTGNTEAFFGQGTRLTVV.

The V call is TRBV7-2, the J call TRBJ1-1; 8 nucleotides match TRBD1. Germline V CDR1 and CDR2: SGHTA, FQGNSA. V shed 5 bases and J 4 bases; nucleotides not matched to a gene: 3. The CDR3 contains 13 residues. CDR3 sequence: CASSPGQGTEAFF. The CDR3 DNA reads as TGTGCCAGCAGCCCCGGACAGGGCACTGAAGCTTTCTTT.

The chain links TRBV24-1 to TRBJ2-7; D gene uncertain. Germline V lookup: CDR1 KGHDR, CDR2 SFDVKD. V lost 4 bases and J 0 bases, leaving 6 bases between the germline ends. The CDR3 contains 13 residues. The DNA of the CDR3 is TGTGCCACCAGTGAGGGGATCTCCTACGAGCAGTACTTC. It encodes CATSEGISYEQYF.

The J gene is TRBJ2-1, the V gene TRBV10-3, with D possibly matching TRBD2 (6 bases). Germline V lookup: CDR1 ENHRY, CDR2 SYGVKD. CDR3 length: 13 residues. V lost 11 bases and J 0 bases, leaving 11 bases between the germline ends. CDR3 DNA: TGTGCCGCGCGGGGAAGCTCCTACAATGAGCAGTTCTTC. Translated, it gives CAARGSSYNEQFF.

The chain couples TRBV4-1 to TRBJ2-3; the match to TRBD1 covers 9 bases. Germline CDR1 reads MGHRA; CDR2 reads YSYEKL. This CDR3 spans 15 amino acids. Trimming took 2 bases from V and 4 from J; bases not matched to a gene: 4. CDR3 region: CASSQSRTGADTQYF. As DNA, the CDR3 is TGCGCCAGCAGCCAATCCCGGACAGGGGCAGATACGCAGTATTTT.

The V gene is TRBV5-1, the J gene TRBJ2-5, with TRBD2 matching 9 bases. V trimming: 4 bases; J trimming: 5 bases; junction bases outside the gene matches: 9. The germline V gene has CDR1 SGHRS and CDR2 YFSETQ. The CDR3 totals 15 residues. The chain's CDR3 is CASSPGAGGPETQYF. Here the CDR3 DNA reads TGCGCCAGCAGCCCTGGGGCGGGGGGGCCTGAGACCCAGTACTTC.

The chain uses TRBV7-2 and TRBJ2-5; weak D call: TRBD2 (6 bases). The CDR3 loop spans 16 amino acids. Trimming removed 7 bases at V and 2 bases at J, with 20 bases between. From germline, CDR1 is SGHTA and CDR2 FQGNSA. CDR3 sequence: CASTFSASVAQETQYF. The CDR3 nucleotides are TGTGCCAGCACCTTTAGCGCTAGCGTGGCTCAAGAGACCCAGTACTTC.

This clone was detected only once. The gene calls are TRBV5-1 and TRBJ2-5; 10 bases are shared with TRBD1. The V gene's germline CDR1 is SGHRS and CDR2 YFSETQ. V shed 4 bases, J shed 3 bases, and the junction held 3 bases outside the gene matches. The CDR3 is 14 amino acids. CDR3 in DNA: TGCGCCAGCAGCCCGGGACAGGGGAAAGAGACCCAGTACTTC. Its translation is CASSPGQGKETQYF.

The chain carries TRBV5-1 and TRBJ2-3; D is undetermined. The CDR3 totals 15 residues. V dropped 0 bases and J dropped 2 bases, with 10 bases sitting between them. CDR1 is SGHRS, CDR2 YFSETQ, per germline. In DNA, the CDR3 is TGCGCCAGCAGCTTGGAGCCTCCGTTCACAGATACGCAGTATTTT. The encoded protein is CASSLEPPFTDTQYF.

CDR3 in amino acids: CASSHRTLGGTEAFF. CDR3 DNA sequence: TGTGCCAGCAGCCACCGGACCCTTGGGGGCACTGAAGCTTTCTTT. This rearrangement joins TRBV7-9 to TRBJ1-1, with a weak D call TRBD1 (5 bases). Trimming shortened V by 5 bases and J by 4 bases, and 17 bases separated the two germline ends. Germline-derived CDR1 and CDR2 are SEHNR and FQNEAQ (reference sequence). The CDR3 is made up of 15 amino acids.

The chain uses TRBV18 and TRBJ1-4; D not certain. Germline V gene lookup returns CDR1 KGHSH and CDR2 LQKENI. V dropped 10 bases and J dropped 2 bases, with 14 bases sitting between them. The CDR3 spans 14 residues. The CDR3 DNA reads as TGTGCCACACGCGTGAGAGGGACTAATGAAAAACTGTTTTTT. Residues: CATRVRGTNEKLFF.

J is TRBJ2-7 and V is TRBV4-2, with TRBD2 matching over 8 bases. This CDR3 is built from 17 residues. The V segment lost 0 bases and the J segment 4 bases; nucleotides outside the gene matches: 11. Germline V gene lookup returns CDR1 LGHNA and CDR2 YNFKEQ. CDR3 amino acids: CASSQDLGSGGLYEQYF. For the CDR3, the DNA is TGTGCCAGCAGCCAAGATTTGGGCAGCGGGGGTCTATACGAGCAGTACTTC.

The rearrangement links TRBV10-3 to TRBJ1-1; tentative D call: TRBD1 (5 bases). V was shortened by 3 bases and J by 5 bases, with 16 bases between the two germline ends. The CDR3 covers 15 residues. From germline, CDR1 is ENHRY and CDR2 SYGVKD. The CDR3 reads CAISDSGWGRTEAFF. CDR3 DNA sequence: TGTGCCATCAGTGATTCGGGCTGGGGGAGGACTGAAGCTTTCTTT.

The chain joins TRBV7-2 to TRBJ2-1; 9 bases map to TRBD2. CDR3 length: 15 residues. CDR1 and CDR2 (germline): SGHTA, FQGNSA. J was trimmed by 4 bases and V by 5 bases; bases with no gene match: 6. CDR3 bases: TGTGCCAGCAGCCAAACTAGCGGGTGGTACAATGAGCAGTTCTTC. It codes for CASSQTSGWYNEQFF. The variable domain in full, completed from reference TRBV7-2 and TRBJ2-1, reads GAGVSQSPSNKVTEKGKDVELRCDPISGHTALYWYRQSLGQGLEFLIYFQGNSAPDKSGLPSDRFSAERTGGSVSTLTIQRTQQEDSAVYLCASSQTSGWYNEQFFGPGTRLTVL.

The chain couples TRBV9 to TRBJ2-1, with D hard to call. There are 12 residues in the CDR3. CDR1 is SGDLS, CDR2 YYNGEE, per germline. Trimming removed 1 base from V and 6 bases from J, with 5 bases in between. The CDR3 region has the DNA TGTGCCAGCAGCGTATTGGGCAATGAGCAGTTCTTC. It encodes CASSVLGNEQFF. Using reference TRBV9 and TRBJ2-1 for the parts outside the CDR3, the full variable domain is DSGVTQTPKHLITATGQRVTLRCSPRSGDLSVYWYQQSLDQGLQFLIQYYNGEERAKGNILERFSAQQFPDLHSELNLSSLELGDSALYFCASSVLGNEQFFGPGTRLTVL.

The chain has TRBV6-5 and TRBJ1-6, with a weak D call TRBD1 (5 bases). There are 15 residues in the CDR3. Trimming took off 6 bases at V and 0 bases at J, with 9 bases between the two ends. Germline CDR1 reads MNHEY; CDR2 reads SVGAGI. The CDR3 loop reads CASRHQGSYNSPLHF. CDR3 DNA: TGTGCCAGCAGGCACCAGGGCTCCTATAATTCACCCCTCCACTTT.

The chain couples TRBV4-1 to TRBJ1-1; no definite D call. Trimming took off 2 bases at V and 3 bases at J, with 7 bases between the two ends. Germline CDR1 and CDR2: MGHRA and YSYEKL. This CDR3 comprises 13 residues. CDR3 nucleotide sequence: TGCGCCAGCAGCCAACTTAGTCACACTGAAGCTTTCTTT. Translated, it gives CASSQLSHTEAFF.

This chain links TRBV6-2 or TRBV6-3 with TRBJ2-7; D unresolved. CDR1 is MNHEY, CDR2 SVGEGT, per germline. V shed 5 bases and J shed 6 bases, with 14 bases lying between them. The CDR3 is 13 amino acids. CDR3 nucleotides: TGTGCCAGCAGTCCACAGTCCCCCTCCGAGCAGTACTTC. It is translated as CASSPQSPSEQYF.

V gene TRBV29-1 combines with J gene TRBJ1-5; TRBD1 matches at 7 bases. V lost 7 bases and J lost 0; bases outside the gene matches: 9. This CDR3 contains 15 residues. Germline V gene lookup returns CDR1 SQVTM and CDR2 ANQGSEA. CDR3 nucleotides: TGCAGCGCATCCGGGACAGACGATAGCAATCAGCCCCAGCATTTT. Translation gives CSASGTDDSNQPQHF. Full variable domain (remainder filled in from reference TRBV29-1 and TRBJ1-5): SAVISQKPSRDICQRGTSLTIQCQVDSQVTMMFWYRQQPGQSLTLIATANQGSEATYESGFVIDKFPISRPNLTFSTLTVSNMSPEDSSIYLCSASGTDDSNQPQHFGDGTRLSIL.

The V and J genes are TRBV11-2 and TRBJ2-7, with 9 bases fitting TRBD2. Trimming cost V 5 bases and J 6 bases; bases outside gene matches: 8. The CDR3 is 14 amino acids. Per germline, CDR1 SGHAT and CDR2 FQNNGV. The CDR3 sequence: CASSPRGLASEQYF. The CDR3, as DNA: TGTGCCAGCAGCCCCCGGGGACTAGCCTCCGAGCAGTACTTC.

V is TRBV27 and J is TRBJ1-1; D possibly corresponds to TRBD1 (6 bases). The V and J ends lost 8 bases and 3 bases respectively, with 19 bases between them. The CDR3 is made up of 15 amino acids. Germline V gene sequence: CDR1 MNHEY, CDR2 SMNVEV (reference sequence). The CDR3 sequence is CASAITGNMDTEAFF. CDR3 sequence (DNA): TGTGCCAGCGCTATAACAGGGAACATGGACACTGAAGCTTTCTTT.

The CDR3 here is CASSRDRAGNTIYF. The CDR3 DNA reads TGCGCCAGCAGCCGGGACAGGGCTGGAAACACCATATATTTT. The chain is built from TRBV4-1 and TRBJ1-3; 9 nucleotides agree with TRBD1. The ends lost 4 bases at V and 2 bases at J; junction bases unmatched: 0. The CDR3 runs to 14 residues. Germline assignment: CDR1 MGHRA and CDR2 YSYEKL.

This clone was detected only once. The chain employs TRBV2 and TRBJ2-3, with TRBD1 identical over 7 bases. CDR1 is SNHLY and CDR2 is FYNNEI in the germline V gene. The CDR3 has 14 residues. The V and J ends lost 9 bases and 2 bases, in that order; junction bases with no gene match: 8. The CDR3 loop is CARDREIDTDTQYF. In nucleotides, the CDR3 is TGTGCCAGAGACAGGGAAATTGACACAGATACGCAGTATTTT.

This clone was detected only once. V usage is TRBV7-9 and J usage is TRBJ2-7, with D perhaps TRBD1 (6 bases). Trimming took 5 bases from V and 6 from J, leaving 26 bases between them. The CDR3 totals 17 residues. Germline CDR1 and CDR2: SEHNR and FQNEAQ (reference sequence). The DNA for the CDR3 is TGTGCCAGCAGCGCCCCGGTCCGGCAGGGGTTCCCCTGCGAGCAGTACTTC. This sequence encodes CASSAPVRQGFPCEQYF.